Shown below are 23 T cell receptor beta chains from a single sample sequenced in a study of blood T cell repertoires in COVID-19 (dated by TCRdb to the early 2020s). The method behind the library was the immunoSEQ multiplex PCR assay. TCRdb re-hosts the immuneACCESS table, in-frame sequences only. Its copies lack some clones; in the studies checked, an unresolved V gene accounts for under half of them, and the cause for the rest is not known. A total of approximately 330,000 clones appear in this sample, 87% of them only once. Of the sample, roughly 9.9% is held by the ten largest clones. Sequencing was carried out using peripheral blood. The origin of the receptors is a man younger than 45 with COVID-19, enrolled during active disease.

The chain combines TRBV29-1 with TRBJ1-1, with 7 bases that match TRBD1. The CDR3 is 16 residues long. CDR1 SQVTM and CDR2 ANQGSEA come from the germline V gene. J gave up 3 bases and V 3 bases, and 13 bases lay outside the gene matches. CDR3 DNA sequence: TGCAGCGTTGAGATACAGGGGCAACCAAGGTACACTGAAGCTTTCTTT. This codes for CSVEIQGQPRYTEAFF.

This clone was observed a handful of times. V is TRBV21-1 and J is TRBJ1-2; the table's D gene call, TRBD1, was not cross checked with the DNA. TRBV21-1 is tagged as a pseudogene. This CDR3 has 15 amino acids. CDR3 amino acids: CASSKRKGAGYGYTF. The CDR3 nucleotides read TGTGCCAGCAGCAAACGTAAGGGGGCGGGATATGGCTACACCTTC.

The chain combines TRBV7-9 with TRBJ2-7; 9 bases fit TRBD1. CDR3 length equals 14 residues. Trimming at V came to 6 bases and at J to 2 bases, leaving 5 bases not matched to a gene. Germline lookup yields CDR1 SEHNR and CDR2 FQNEAQ (reference sequence). CDR3 protein: CASSSTGGPYEQYF. For the CDR3, the DNA is TGTGCCAGCAGTTCGACAGGGGGGCCCTACGAGCAGTACTTC.

This clone was detected ten times or more. The rearrangement uses TRBV2 and TRBJ1-2, with a tentative D call TRBD1 (5 bases). Germline loops: CDR1 SNHLY, CDR2 FYNNEI. The CDR3 runs to 13 residues. V lost 4 bases to trimming and J lost 7 bases, with 13 bases between them. The CDR3 nucleotides read TGTGCCAGCAGTGGCAGGGCTGTGGCTGGCTACACCTTC. It translates to CASSGRAVAGYTF. Combining the CDR3 with reference TRBV2 and TRBJ1-2 gives the whole variable domain EPEVTQTPSHQVTQMGQEVILRCVPISNHLYFYWYRQILGQKVEFLVSFYNNEISEKSEIFDDQFSVERPDGSNFTLKIRSTKLEDSAMYFCASSGRAVAGYTFGSGTRLTVV.

The CDR3 DNA sequence: TGCGCCAGCAGTGAGTATACACAGGGGGCCTCACCCCTCCACTTT. Translated: CASSEYTQGASPLHF. The chain employs TRBV10-1 and TRBJ1-6; 9 nucleotides align to TRBD1. CDR3 length: 15 residues. V shed 1 base and J 10 bases; nucleotides not matched to a gene: 5. Germline loops: CDR1 WNHNN, CDR2 SYGVQD (reference sequence).

The V and J genes are TRBV2 and TRBJ2-2; perhaps TRBD2 as D (6 bases). Germline lookup yields CDR1 SNHLY and CDR2 FYNNEI. V was cut by 6 bases and J by 2 bases, with 10 bases left in between. CDR3 length: 14 residues. The CDR3 loop is CASRGGFNTGELFF. The CDR3 DNA sequence: TGTGCCAGCAGGGGAGGATTTAACACCGGGGAGCTGTTTTTT.

The CDR3 sequence: CASSYSLAGGIYEQYF. The CDR3 region has the DNA TGTGCCAGCAGTTACTCGCTAGCGGGGGGGATATACGAGCAGTACTTC. The rearrangement joins TRBV6-5 to TRBJ2-7, with TRBD2 matching over 12 bases. Germline V CDR1 and CDR2: MNHEY, SVGAGI. CDR3 length equals 16 residues. The V and J ends lost 0 bases and 4 bases, in that order; junction bases with no gene match: 4.

The chain is built from TRBV9 and TRBJ1-2; D is ambiguous. Germline CDR1 and CDR2: SGDLS and YYNGEE. The CDR3 contains 11 residues. The ends were cut back, 4 bases at V and 7 bases at J, with 8 bases in the middle. The CDR3 reads CASSRVSGYTF. The CDR3 bases are TGTGCCAGCAGCCGGGTATCTGGCTACACCTTC.

The J gene is TRBJ2-1, the V gene TRBV4-1; TRBD2 might be the D (6 bases). Trimming removed 2 bases from V and 2 bases from J, with 13 bases in between. The CDR3 sequence is 16 residues long. Germline V gives CDR1 MGHRA, CDR2 YSYEKL. For the CDR3, the DNA is TGCGCCAGCAGCCAACCGGCGAGACTAGCCTACAATGAGCAGTTCTTC. It yields the protein CASSQPARLAYNEQFF.

The rearrangement uses TRBV29-1 and TRBJ2-7; TRBD1 aligns across 9 bases. Germline CDR1 is SQVTM and CDR2 is ANQGSEA. V shed 6 bases, J shed 5 bases, and the junction held 11 bases outside the gene matches. This CDR3 is 14 amino acids long. CDR3 coding DNA: TGCAGCGTCGGCCCGGGACAGGGCGGCCACGAGCAGTACTTC. Residues: CSVGPGQGGHEQYF.

This chain uses TRBV5-6 with TRBJ1-5; TRBD1 aligns across 11 bases. The germline gives CDR1 SGHDT, CDR2 YYEEEE. This CDR3 contains 16 residues. The junction had 7 bases not matched to a gene; V was cut back by 2 bases and J by 6 bases. The CDR3: CASSLMMGQGVQPQHF. CDR3 DNA sequence: TGTGCCAGCAGCTTAATGATGGGACAGGGGGTTCAGCCCCAGCATTTT. The full variable domain, completed using reference TRBV5-6 and TRBJ1-5, is DAGVTQSPTHLIKTRGQQVTLRCSPKSGHDTVSWYQQALGQGPQFIFQYYEEEERQRGNFPDRFSGHQFPNYSSELNVNALLLGDSALYLCASSLMMGQGVQPQHFGDGTRLSIL.

The gene calls are TRBV6-5 and TRBJ1-1; the match to TRBD1 covers 7 bases. The CDR3 is made up of 15 amino acids. The J segment lost 1 base and the V segment lost 1 base, leaving 3 bases of the junction unmatched. CDR1 is MNHEY, CDR2 SVGAGI, per germline. CDR3 in DNA: TGTGCCAGCAGTTACTACGGACAGGCGAACACTGAAGCTTTCTTT. Its translation is CASSYYGQANTEAFF.

V gene TRBV7-9 combines with J gene TRBJ2-7; TRBD1 agrees at 8 bases. V shed 9 bases and J 4 bases; nucleotides not matched to a gene: 2. The length of the CDR3 is 11 residues. In germline, CDR1 is SEHNR, CDR2 FQNEAQ (reference sequence). The CDR3 sequence: CASRQGYEQYF. CDR3 nucleotide sequence: TGTGCCAGTCGACAGGGGTACGAGCAGTACTTC.

This chain joins TRBV4-3 and TRBJ2-3, with 9 nucleotides matching TRBD2. CDR1 and CDR2 (germline): LGHNA, YSLEER. Trimming cost V 0 bases and J 8 bases; bases outside gene matches: 9. The CDR3 has 16 amino acids. Written as DNA, the CDR3 is TGCGCCAGCAGCCAAGATGAACTAGCGGGCCGCGGTACGCAGTATTTT. It codes for CASSQDELAGRGTQYF.

The rearrangement uses TRBV5-1 and TRBJ2-3, with D uncertain. V gave up 5 bases and J gave up 1 base, with 14 bases separating them. This CDR3 spans 15 amino acids. Germline V CDR1 and CDR2: SGHRS, YFSETQ. For the CDR3, the DNA is TGCGCCAGCAGTGCCCGGGTTCCAGGCACAGATACGCAGTATTTT. This translates into CASSARVPGTDTQYF.

The rearrangement uses TRBV7-2 and TRBJ2-3; 14 positions match TRBD2. V shed 0 bases and J 10 bases; nucleotides not matched to a gene: 12. The CDR3 extends over 18 amino acids. The germline V gene has CDR1 SGHTA and CDR2 FQGNSA. The CDR3 spells CASSLAPRLAGGPGAQYF. The CDR3 nucleotides read TGTGCCAGCAGCTTAGCGCCCAGACTAGCGGGAGGGCCAGGAGCGCAGTATTTT.

The chain recombines TRBV18 with TRBJ2-1; 7 bases agree with TRBD2. Per the germline V gene, CDR1 is KGHSH and CDR2 is LQKENI. The CDR3 totals 20 residues. The junction had 18 bases not matched to a gene; V was cut back by 3 bases and J by 1 base. The CDR3 sequence: CASSPPLSGRARTSYNEQFF. The CDR3 nucleotides read TGTGCCAGCTCACCGCCCTTGTCGGGGAGGGCCCGAACATCCTACAATGAGCAGTTCTTC.

The V call is TRBV10-1, the J call TRBJ2-7; tentative D call: TRBD1 (6 bases). This CDR3 spans 14 amino acids. V was trimmed by 7 bases and J by 2 bases, leaving 15 bases between them. From germline, CDR1 is WNHNN and CDR2 SYGVQD (reference sequence). The CDR3 DNA sequence: TGCGCCAGCATCCAGGGGACCGCCGCCTACGAGCAGTACTTC. The encoded protein is CASIQGTAAYEQYF.

V is TRBV5-1 and J is TRBJ2-1, with 7 bases fitting TRBD2. The CDR3 totals 15 residues. The V segment lost 3 bases and the J segment 6 bases; nucleotides outside the gene matches: 9. Germline CDR1 reads SGHRS; CDR2 reads YFSETQ. The CDR3, as DNA: TGCGCCAGCAGCTCGACTAGCCGCACTTTCAATGAGCAGTTCTTC. Translating gives CASSSTSRTFNEQFF.

This clone has just a few counts. This chain joins TRBV6-5 and TRBJ1-3; a weak D match, TRBD1 (6 bases). Germline V CDR1 and CDR2: MNHEY, SVGAGI. V was cut by 8 bases and J by 0 bases, with 11 bases left in between. The CDR3 has 14 residues. CDR3 coding DNA: TGTGCCAGCCGGACAGTTGCCTCTGGAAACACCATATATTTT. The encoded protein is CASRTVASGNTIYF.

V usage is TRBV6-2 or TRBV6-3 and J usage is TRBJ2-7; TRBD2 matches at 11 bases. Trimming removed 5 bases from V and 0 bases from J; junction bases left unmatched: 6. This CDR3 has 16 amino acids. Per germline, CDR1 MNHEY and CDR2 SVGEGT. The CDR3, as DNA: TGTGCCAGCAGTCTCTCCGGGACTAGCGGCTCCTACGAGCAGTACTTC. It encodes CASSLSGTSGSYEQYF.

This clone came up once. V is TRBV6-2 or TRBV6-3 and J is TRBJ1-3; D gene uncertain. Germline V gene data show CDR1 as MNHEY and CDR2 as SVGEGT. Between the trimmed V and J ends, which lost 4 bases and 0 bases, there was a span of 4 bases. The CDR3 covers 13 residues. CDR3 DNA: TGTGCCAGCAGTTCAGTCTCTGGAAACACCATATATTTT. Translating gives CASSSVSGNTIYF.

The genes are TRBV2 and TRBJ2-2; maybe TRBD1 (6 bases). Germline V gene lookup returns CDR1 SNHLY and CDR2 FYNNEI. This CDR3 region has 14 residues. The germline V and J ends were trimmed by 7 bases and 1 base, with 10 bases remaining between them. CDR3 nucleotide sequence: TGTGCCAGCACTCCGGACAGGAACACCGGGGAGCTGTTTTTT. Translation: CASTPDRNTGELFF.